Each of the 9 T cell receptor beta chains below was sequenced from the same sample in a study of patients and donors after allogeneic stem cell transplantation. TCRdb used MiXCR to reprocess the RT-PCR reads, holding one entry per CDR3 protein. The table includes about a million distinct CDR3 sequences, around 17% detected once. Sequenced: blood, either unsorted or a sorted T cell fraction (not recorded which). The receptors stem from a human donor who was either an allogeneic HSCT recipient or a stem cell or donor lymphocyte infusion donor (not recorded which). It is not recorded whose cells these are; they may come from a transplant donor.

This clonotype appeared a few times. This chain uses TRBV29-1 with TRBJ1-4; 7 positions match TRBD1. Unmatched junction bases numbered 8, after V lost 1 base and J lost 6 bases. The CDR3 is made up of 15 amino acids. Germline CDR1 SQVTM, CDR2 ANQGSEA. The CDR3: CSVEVYDREYEKLFF. The CDR3 coding sequence is TGCAGCGTTGAAGTATACGACAGGGAGTATGAAAAACTGTTTTTT.

This clonotype was picked up many times. This chain joins TRBV20-1 and TRBJ2-1, with TRBD2 matching 12 bases. This CDR3 has 16 residues. The junction had 4 bases not matched to a gene; V was cut back by 0 bases and J by 4 bases. Germline assignment: CDR1 DFQATT and CDR2 SNEGSKA (reference sequence). For the CDR3, the DNA is TGCAGTGCTAGAGAACTAACTAGCGGGGGGTACAATGAGCAGTTCTTC. Its protein is CSARELTSGGYNEQFF.

This clonotype was recorded a few times. CDR3 sequence (DNA): TGTGCCAGCAGCTTGCTTAGGGAAGAGGGAGGCTACACCTTC. It is translated as CASSLLREEGGYTF. The J gene is TRBJ1-2, the V gene TRBV7-9; the D is unclear. The CDR3 contains 14 residues. Germline loops: CDR1 SEHNR, CDR2 FQNEAQ (reference sequence). V dropped 3 bases and J dropped 8 bases, with 16 bases sitting between them.

The chain employs TRBV20-1 and TRBJ2-3; no reliable D call. CDR1 and CDR2 (germline): DFQATT, SNEGSKA (reference sequence). The CDR3 spans 16 residues. The V end was cut by 0 bases, the J end by 0 bases, with 13 bases between. DNA of the CDR3: TGCAGTGCTAGAGATTTCGGAGCGCGGAGCACAGATACGCAGTATTTT. Amino acid sequence: CSARDFGARSTDTQYF.

This clonotype has just a few counts. The gene calls are TRBV6-2 or TRBV6-3 and TRBJ2-4; D gene ambiguous. The CDR3 sequence is 22 residues long. Germline loops: CDR1 MNHEY, CDR2 SVGEGT. The V gene lost 2 bases and the J gene lost 0 bases, with 29 bases spanning the gap. In nucleotides, the CDR3 is TGTGCCAGCAGTTACCATCCACCAGAGTCCTCTCCCGCCCGGTTAGCCAAAAACATTCAGTACTTC. Translation: CASSYHPPESSPARLAKNIQYF.

This rearrangement joins TRBV7-7 to TRBJ2-7, with 8 bases identical to TRBD1. Trimming took 5 bases from V and 3 from J; bases not matched to a gene: 6. The V gene's germline CDR1 is SSHAT and CDR2 FNYEAQ (reference sequence). The CDR3 contains 14 residues. CDR3 amino acids: CASSVDRGNYEQYF. DNA of the CDR3: TGTGCCAGCAGCGTAGACAGGGGAAACTACGAGCAGTACTTC.

V gene TRBV2 combines with J gene TRBJ2-7, with a tentative D call TRBD1 (5 bases). The CDR3 spans 13 residues. The V and J ends lost 1 base and 6 bases respectively, with 10 bases between them. CDR1 and CDR2 (germline): SNHLY, FYNNEI. CDR3 residues: CASSEGGPIEQYF. DNA for the CDR3: TGTGCCAGCAGTGAAGGGGGCCCTATCGAGCAGTACTTC.

The CDR3 nucleotides are TGCAGTGCTCGAGTCCCGGGACTAGCGGGAGGATTCGGGGAGACCCAGTACTTC. This gives the protein CSARVPGLAGGFGETQYF. The rearrangement uses TRBV20-1 and TRBJ2-5; 15 bases are a match to TRBD2. Germline CDR1 reads DFQATT; CDR2 reads SNEGSKA (reference sequence). The CDR3 runs to 18 residues. V dropped 5 bases and J dropped 5; count of bases not matched to a gene: 15.

Only a few counts were recorded for this clonotype. The rearrangement uses TRBV7-9 and TRBJ2-7, with no clear D. Trimming cost V 5 bases and J 10 bases, with 12 bases left between them. CDR1 and CDR2 (germline): SEHNR, FQNEAQ (reference sequence). CDR3 length: 11 residues. DNA of the CDR3: TGTGCCAGCAGCCAAGGCTCCGACCAGTACTTC. Amino acids: CASSQGSDQYF. The complete variable domain, with remaining parts taken from reference TRBV7-9 and TRBJ2-7, reads DTGVSQNPRHKITKRGQNVTFRCDPISEHNRLYWYRQTLGQGPEFLTYFQNEAQLEKSRLLSDRFSAERPKGSFSTLEIQRTEQGDSAMYLCASSQGSDQYFGPGTRLTVT.